This T cell receptor beta chain comes out of a study of T cells in Graves' hyperthyroidism and ophthalmopathy. Amplified TCR beta CDR3 regions came from RNA transcripts. TCR CDR3 underwent first-round RT-PCR with the HTBI primer set. TCRdb re-called the multiplex PCR reads through MiXCR, storing one row per CDR3 protein. This table has around 580,000 distinct CDR3 sequences, over 15% appearing once. No ophthalmopathy progression within 18 months constituted stable Graves' hyperthyroidism. The CDR3 runs to 15 residues. V lost 0 bases, J lost 4 bases, and 12 bases lay in between. The germline gives CDR1 MGHRA, CDR2 YSYEKL.

This sequence was found in a woman between 18 and 29 years old with Graves' hyperthyroidism. J is TRBJ1-2 and V is TRBV4-1, with D uncertain. Sequencing was performed on blood. CDR3 in amino acids: CASSQDLKGPYGYTF. In DNA, the CDR3 is TGCGCCAGCAGCCAAGATCTAAAGGGCCCCTATGGCTACACCTTC.